The present entry profiles one T cell receptor (beta chain) with its context. Authors' methods: Counts of nucleated cells, estimated from reference gene primer amplification, were obtained. The protocol was immunoSEQ multiplex PCR, while the TCRdb copy is restricted to in-frame clones and leaves out a portion. The D gene and trimming were derived from the DNA, and the V and J assignments and clone size from that table. The data hold some 150,000 clones, with about nine tenths observed a single time. This entry comes from a study of blood T cell repertoires in COVID-19. Turning to the study itself: Researchers got acute and convalescent COVID-19 samples from the United States, Italy and Spain.

This clonotype was sampled from an older woman with active or convalescent COVID-19. Material for sequencing was peripheral blood.

CDR3 sequence reads: CASSSDTNYGYTF. The CDR3 coding sequence is TGTGCCAGCAGCTCGGACACTAACTATGGCTACACCTTC. V is TRBV7-8 and J is TRBJ1-2; a weak D match, TRBD1 (5 bases). The CDR3 is made up of 13 amino acids. V gave up 4 bases and J gave up 0 bases, with 6 bases separating them. CDR1 is SGHVS and CDR2 is FQNEAQ in the germline V gene.